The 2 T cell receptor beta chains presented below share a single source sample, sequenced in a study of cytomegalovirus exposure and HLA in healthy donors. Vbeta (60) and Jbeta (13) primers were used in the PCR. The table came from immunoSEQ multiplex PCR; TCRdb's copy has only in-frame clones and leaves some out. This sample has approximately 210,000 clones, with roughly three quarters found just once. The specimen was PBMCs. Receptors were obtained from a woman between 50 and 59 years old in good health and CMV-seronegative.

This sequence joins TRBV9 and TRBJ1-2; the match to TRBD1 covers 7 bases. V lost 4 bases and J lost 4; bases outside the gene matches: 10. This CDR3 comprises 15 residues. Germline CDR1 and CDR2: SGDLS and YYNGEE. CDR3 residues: CASSRTGTALYGYTF. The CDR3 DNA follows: TGTGCCAGCAGCAGAACCGGGACAGCCCTCTATGGCTACACCTTC. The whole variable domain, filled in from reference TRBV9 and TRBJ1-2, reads DSGVTQTPKHLITATGQRVTLRCSPRSGDLSVYWYQQSLDQGLQFLIQYYNGEERAKGNILERFSAQQFPDLHSELNLSSLELGDSALYFCASSRTGTALYGYTFGSGTRLTVV.

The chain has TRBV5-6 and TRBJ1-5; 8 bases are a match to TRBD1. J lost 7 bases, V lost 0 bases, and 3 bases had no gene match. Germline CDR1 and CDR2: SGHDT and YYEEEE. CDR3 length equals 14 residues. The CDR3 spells CASSLGQGKQPQHF. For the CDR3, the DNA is TGTGCCAGCAGCTTGGGACAGGGGAAACAGCCCCAGCATTTT.